This T cell receptor (beta chain) was documented in a study of blood T cells in healthy people across ages. Overall study results and limits: Getting older went along with TCR beta diversity per million T cells dropping roughly linearly.

The CDR3 consists of 13 residues. V dropped 5 bases and J dropped 5; count of bases not matched to a gene: 6. Germline V gene sequence: CDR1 MGHRA, CDR2 YSYEKL. Remarks on this clonotype: Its target is unknown.

Combining a sample-barcoded 5' primer with a J-beta primer mix, a second PCR ran for roughly 6 to 12 cycles. TCRdb recomputed calls from the 5' RACE reads with MiXCR, one row per CDR3 protein. The table records around 1,000,000 distinct CDR3 sequences, approximately 26% of them present only once. These records were also assigned to another study, of T cells of mothers and their children. That publication notes: An overlap that was slightly higher, though non-significant, was seen in related mother-child pairs versus unrelated pairs.

The chain links TRBV4-1 to TRBJ2-7; 7 positions match TRBD1. The source is a girl aged 2 to 10 in good health. The sample consisted of blood. The CDR3: CASSYITGDEQYF. DNA for the CDR3: TGCGCCAGCAGCTATATTACAGGGGACGAGCAGTACTTC.